The clone carrying this TCR beta chain was recorded many times. The antigen remains undetermined. This record belongs to a study of CD8 T cells in ankylosing spondylitis. In germline, CDR1 is ENHRY, CDR2 SYGVKD. There are 14 residues in the CDR3. The V segment lost 6 bases and the J segment 10 bases; nucleotides outside the gene matches: 7. The study, taken as a whole, reports: Disease-associated clones were CD8+ and fairly uncommon in peripheral blood. Apparently characteristic of ankylosing spondylitis blood was a TCR beta motif (eight highly homologous variants).

TCRdb used MiXCR to reprocess the 5' RACE reads, holding one entry per CDR3 protein. The sample contains fewer than 550,000 distinct CDR3 sequences, under 5.5% of which appear only once. Sequencing used blood, either unsorted or a sorted T cell fraction (not recorded which). The clonotype was recovered from a male donor with ankylosing spondylitis. The genes are TRBV10-3 and TRBJ1-6; 9 nucleotides line up with TRBD1. This chain's CDR3 is CAISPGTGYSPLHF. CDR3 nucleotide sequence: TGTGCCATCAGCCCCGGGACAGGGTACTCACCCCTCCACTTT.